A single sample is the source of the 5 T cell receptor beta chains below, sequenced in a study of blood T cell repertoires in COVID-19. Here immunoSEQ multiplex PCR was the method, and the copy in TCRdb shows in-frame clones only, minus some. The repertoire holds about 250,000 clones, 65% to 90% seen once, with about a sixth in the top ten. Material for sequencing was PBMCs or T cells enriched from blood (not recorded which). These receptor sequences come from a man younger than 30 who had recovered from COVID-19.

J is TRBJ2-1 and V is TRBV7-3; D remains unclear. V dropped 5 bases and J dropped 3 bases, with 14 bases sitting between them. CDR3 size: 15 residues. Germline CDR1 SGHTA, CDR2 FQGTGA. The CDR3 region is CASSPLWRIYNEQFF. For the CDR3, the DNA is TGTGCCAGCAGCCCTCTCTGGCGGATCTACAATGAGCAGTTCTTC. The whole variable domain, remainder taken from reference TRBV7-3 and TRBJ2-1, is GAGVSQTPSNKVTEKGKYVELRCDPISGHTALYWYRQSLGQGPEFLIYFQGTGAADDSGLPNDRFFAVRPEGSVSTLKIQRTERGDSAVYLCASSPLWRIYNEQFFGPGTRLTVL.

The chain links TRBV11-2 to TRBJ1-3; no firm D call. Germline-derived CDR1 and CDR2 are SGHAT and FQNNGV. V was cut by 1 base and J by 0 bases, with 16 bases left in between. This CDR3 has 18 amino acids. For the CDR3, the DNA is TGTGCCAGCAGCTTAGGGTTAGATCCGGGATACTCTGGAAACACCATATATTTT. Translated: CASSLGLDPGYSGNTIYF. Combining the CDR3 with reference TRBV11-2 and TRBJ1-3 gives the whole variable domain EAGVAQSPRYKIIEKRQSVAFWCNPISGHATLYWYQQILGQGPKLLIQFQNNGVVDDSQLPKDRFSAERLKGVDSTLKIQPAKLEDSAVYLCASSLGLDPGYSGNTIYFGEGSWLTVV.

J is TRBJ1-3 and V is TRBV6-4, with D hard to call. From germline, CDR1 is MRHNA and CDR2 SNTAGT. V lost 10 bases and J 0 bases, leaving 22 bases between the germline ends. This CDR3 comprises 17 residues. DNA of the CDR3: TGTGCCAACCACTCCCGGCCCGGGGTCCTCTCTGGAAACACCATATATTTT. It specifies CANHSRPGVLSGNTIYF.

This chain links TRBV19 with TRBJ2-2; 9 nucleotides align to TRBD2. J gave up 5 bases and V 5 bases, and 9 bases lay outside the gene matches. This CDR3 is built from 16 residues. The germline V gene has CDR1 LNHDA and CDR2 SQIVND (reference sequence). This chain's CDR3 is CASSPSGGRATGELFF. CDR3 nucleotides: TGTGCCAGTAGTCCCTCCGGCGGGAGGGCAACCGGGGAGCTGTTTTTT.

The chain carries TRBV19 and TRBJ1-1, with TRBD1 identical over 9 bases. The length of the CDR3 is 16 residues. Germline V gene lookup returns CDR1 LNHDA and CDR2 SQIVND (reference sequence). The J segment lost 1 base and the V segment lost 6 bases, leaving 9 bases of the junction unmatched. The CDR3 loop is CASSPLSGQGNTEAFF. The DNA of the CDR3 is TGTGCCAGTAGCCCCCTATCGGGACAGGGGAACACTGAAGCTTTCTTT.